The 21 T cell receptor beta chains presented below share a single source sample, sequenced in a study of T cells after yellow fever vaccination. MiXCR was run by TCRdb on the 5' RACE reads, yielding one entry per CDR3 protein. The sample lists about 240,000 distinct CDR3 sequences, less than 9% occurring once. This material consisted of CD4+ T cells sorted from PBMCs, taken 15 days after the yellow fever booster vaccination. The receptors stem from a man aged 25-45 years who received the YFV17D yellow fever vaccine.

This clonotype appeared many times. The chain combines TRBV9 with TRBJ2-7; 14 positions agree with TRBD2. Trimming cost V 3 bases and J 6 bases; bases outside gene matches: 2. From germline, CDR1 is SGDLS and CDR2 YYNGEE. The CDR3 extends over 14 amino acids. This CDR3 reads CASSGLAGGSEQYF. CDR3 in DNA: TGTGCCAGCAGCGGACTAGCGGGAGGGAGCGAGCAGTACTTC.

This clonotype was counted between two and nine times. V usage is TRBV7-9 and J usage is TRBJ1-1; D is perhaps TRBD1 (6 bases). Trimming cost V 5 bases and J 4 bases, with 14 bases left between them. The V gene's germline CDR1 is SEHNR and CDR2 FQNEAQ (reference sequence). This CDR3 has 14 residues. The CDR3 sequence is CASSEGGGGTEAFF. CDR3 sequence (DNA): TGTGCCAGCAGCGAAGGGGGTGGCGGCACTGAAGCTTTCTTT.

This chain connects TRBV20-1 to TRBJ2-5; TRBD2 agrees at 10 bases. The CDR3 extends over 13 amino acids. V lost 4 bases, J lost 3 bases, and 2 bases stayed unmatched. Germline V gene lookup returns CDR1 DFQATT and CDR2 SNEGSKA (reference sequence). CDR3 region: CSAKREGKETQYF. The DNA for the CDR3 is TGCAGTGCTAAGCGGGAGGGTAAAGAGACCCAGTACTTC.

This chain connects TRBV14 to TRBJ2-1, with D hard to call. Trimming stripped 1 base from V and 4 bases from J, with 5 bases between. This CDR3 is built from 13 residues. Germline V CDR1 and CDR2: SGHDN, FVKESK. This CDR3 is CASSQGTYNEQFF. The CDR3 nucleotides read TGTGCCAGCAGCCAAGGCACTTACAATGAGCAGTTCTTC.

The rearrangement joins TRBV6-5 to TRBJ2-2, with 9 bases fitting TRBD1. The CDR3 length is 15 residues. With 2 bases clipped from V and 7 bases from J, the junction kept 5 bases outside the gene matches. Germline lookup yields CDR1 MNHEY and CDR2 SVGAGI. In nucleotides, the CDR3 is TGTGCCAGCAGTTACGTTACAGGGGGCAACGGGGAGCTGTTTTTT. This codes for CASSYVTGGNGELFF.

The chain joins TRBV19 to TRBJ2-7; tentatively, D is TRBD1 (6 bases). The V gene's germline CDR1 is LNHDA and CDR2 SQIVND (reference sequence). Between the trimmed V and J ends, which lost 3 bases and 7 bases, there was a span of 10 bases. CDR3 length: 12 residues. The DNA for the CDR3 is TGTGCCAGTAGTATTGGGGGCAGAGAGCAGTACTTC. Translating it yields CASSIGGREQYF.

V is TRBV12-3 or TRBV12-4 and J is TRBJ2-1, with 10 nucleotides matching TRBD2. The CDR3 length is 17 residues. With 3 bases clipped from V and 6 bases from J, the junction kept 11 bases outside the gene matches. The CDR3 region is CASSFISGTSGANEQFF. The DNA for the CDR3 is TGTGCCAGCAGTTTTATATCTGGCACTAGCGGGGCCAATGAGCAGTTCTTC.

This clonotype showed up many times. CDR3: CASSHPHNEQYF. CDR3 coding DNA: TGTGCCAGCAGCCATCCCCATAACGAGCAGTACTTC. The chain employs TRBV7-2 and TRBJ2-7; D gene unclear. The V and J ends lost 5 bases and 5 bases respectively, with 10 bases between them. The CDR3 is 12 amino acids. Germline V lookup: CDR1 SGHTA, CDR2 FQGNSA.

The chain links TRBV7-2 to TRBJ1-2; D possibly corresponds to TRBD1 (6 bases). V was trimmed by 4 bases and J by 3 bases, leaving 18 bases between them. The CDR3 length is 16 residues. Germline-derived CDR1 and CDR2 are SGHTA and FQGNSA. DNA of the CDR3: TGTGCCAGCAGCTCTCCCGACAGGTCGCGGGACTATGGCTACACCTTC. This gives the protein CASSSPDRSRDYGYTF.

Concerning this clonotype: Since a much larger clone is just one base distant, this may be a read error. The V and J genes are TRBV24-1 and TRBJ1-2; weak D call: TRBD1 (5 bases). Germline V gene lookup returns CDR1 KGHDR and CDR2 SFDVKD. This CDR3 contains 15 residues. V was clipped by 4 bases and J by 3 bases, with 14 bases between them. CDR3 sequence reads: CATSDRDVGHYGYTF. The CDR3 coding sequence is TGTGCCACCAGTGACCGGGACGTCGGGCACTATGGCTACACCTTC.

This clonotype was seen repeatedly, ten times or more. This chain connects TRBV10-3 to TRBJ2-5, with D tentatively TRBD1 (5 bases). Trimming took off 6 bases at V and 2 bases at J, with 13 bases between the two ends. Germline V gives CDR1 ENHRY, CDR2 SYGVKD. The CDR3 has 14 amino acids. The CDR3 DNA sequence: TGTGCCATCAGCTCTGGGGCGCGTCAAGAGACCCAGTACTTC. Amino acids: CAISSGARQETQYF.

This clonotype was seen a handful of times. This chain connects TRBV7-9 to TRBJ2-5; tentatively, D is TRBD1 or TRBD2 (6 bases each). V was cut by 5 bases and J by 5 bases, with 15 bases left in between. The CDR3 is 14 amino acids. Germline CDR1 SEHNR, CDR2 FQNEAQ (reference sequence). The CDR3 DNA sequence: TGTGCCAGCAGCCGGACGGGGGCGGGGGAGACCCAGTACTTC. This translates into CASSRTGAGETQYF.

This clonotype was seen a handful of times. The chain couples TRBV6-5 to TRBJ1-5, with unresolved D. This CDR3 has 14 residues. The germline V and J ends were trimmed by 1 base and 5 bases, with 9 bases remaining between them. Germline CDR1 and CDR2: MNHEY and SVGAGI. This chain's CDR3 is CASSYFGSDQPQHF. The CDR3, as DNA: TGTGCCAGCAGTTACTTCGGTTCCGATCAGCCCCAGCATTTT.

The chain has TRBV30 and TRBJ2-7, with 15 bases matching TRBD2. Germline V gene sequence: CDR1 GTSNPN, CDR2 SVGIG (reference sequence). CDR3 length: 15 amino acids. V dropped 0 bases and J dropped 5; count of bases not matched to a gene: 2. The CDR3 DNA reads as TGTGCCTGGAGTGTCGGACTAGCGGGAGGGCACGAGCAGTACTTC. Translation gives CAWSVGLAGGHEQYF. The whole variable domain, filled in from reference TRBV30 and TRBJ2-7, reads SQTIHQWPATLVQPVGSPLSLECTVEGTSNPNLYWYRQAAGRGLQLLFYSVGIGQISSEVPQNLSASRPQDRQFILSSKKLLLSDSGFYLCAWSVGLAGGHEQYFGPGTRLTVT.

The CDR3 loop is CASSPVDIGEQYF. The CDR3 bases are TGTGCCAGCAGCCCAGTGGACATCGGCGAGCAGTACTTC. V is TRBV7-2 and J is TRBJ2-7; the D gene is possibly TRBD1 (5 bases). The germline gives CDR1 SGHTA, CDR2 FQGNSA. This CDR3 has 13 residues. Between the trimmed V and J ends, which lost 5 bases and 6 bases, there was a span of 14 bases.

CDR3: CASSWTGAYGYTF. The CDR3 DNA reads as TGTGCCAGCAGTTGGACAGGGGCCTATGGCTACACCTTC. The chain carries TRBV27 and TRBJ1-2; 9 bases fit TRBD1. V lost 4 bases and J lost 4; bases outside the gene matches: 1. The germline V gene encodes CDR1 MNHEY and CDR2 SMNVEV (reference sequence). CDR3 length: 13 residues.

This clonotype has a count of ten or more. The chain uses TRBV6-1 and TRBJ1-2, with a weak D call TRBD1 (6 bases). CDR1 MNHNS and CDR2 SASEGT come from the germline V gene. This CDR3 comprises 15 residues. Between the trimmed V and J ends, which lost 0 bases and 0 bases, there was a span of 8 bases. The CDR3 DNA reads TGTGCCAGCAGTGAAGCCGGGACAACTAACTATGGCTACACCTTC. Residues: CASSEAGTTNYGYTF.

This clonotype appeared a few times. The genes are TRBV3-1 and TRBJ2-5, with TRBD2 identical over 10 bases. The germline CDR1 and CDR2 sequences are LGHDT and YNNKEL (reference sequence). This CDR3 comprises 16 residues. V shed 0 bases, J shed 5 bases, and the junction held 6 bases outside the gene matches. CDR3 DNA: TGTGCCAGCAGCCAAGAACGACTAGCGGGTACGGAGACCCAGTACTTC. This translates into CASSQERLAGTETQYF.

The V call is TRBV29-1, the J call TRBJ1-5; the D is unclear. The CDR3 is 12 amino acids. Trimming left V 6 bases short and J 7 bases short, with 13 bases between. Germline CDR1 and CDR2: SQVTM and ANQGSEA. CDR3 DNA sequence: TGCAGCGTCAAGGACGCAAGACAGCCCCAGCATTTT. Amino acid sequence: CSVKDARQPQHF.

This clonotype was picked up many times. The chain is built from TRBV18 and TRBJ2-1; D might be TRBD2 (6 bases). Germline values: CDR1 KGHSH, CDR2 LQKENI. Trimming cost V 0 bases and J 6 bases, with 15 bases left between them. The CDR3 contains 16 residues. The DNA of the CDR3 is TGTGCCAGCTCACCACCGGCGGGGAACGGATTCAATGAGCAGTTCTTC. Its translation is CASSPPAGNGFNEQFF.

This clonotype was recorded at least ten times. The V gene is TRBV11-1, the J gene TRBJ2-7; unclear D gene. This CDR3 is 12 amino acids long. The germline V and J ends were trimmed by 5 bases and 6 bases, with 11 bases remaining between them. The V gene's germline CDR1 is SGHAT and CDR2 FQDESV (reference sequence). The CDR3 bases are TGTGCCAGCAGCCACACCTCCCCCGAGCAGTACTTC. It is translated as CASSHTSPEQYF.